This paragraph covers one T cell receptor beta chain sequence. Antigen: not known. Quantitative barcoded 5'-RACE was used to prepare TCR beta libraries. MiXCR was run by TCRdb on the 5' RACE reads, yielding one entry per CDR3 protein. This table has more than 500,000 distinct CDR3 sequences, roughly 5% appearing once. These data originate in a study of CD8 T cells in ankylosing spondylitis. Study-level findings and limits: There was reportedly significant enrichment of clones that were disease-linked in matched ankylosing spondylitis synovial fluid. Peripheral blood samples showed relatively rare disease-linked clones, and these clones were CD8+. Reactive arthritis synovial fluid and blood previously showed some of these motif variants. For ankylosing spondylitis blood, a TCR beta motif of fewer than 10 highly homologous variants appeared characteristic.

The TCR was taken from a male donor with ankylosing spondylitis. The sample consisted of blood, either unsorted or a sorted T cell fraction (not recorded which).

In DNA, the CDR3 is TGTGCCAGCAGCGCCCGAGGGGTCCCTGGAAACACCATATATTTT. This gives the protein CASSARGVPGNTIYF. The J gene is TRBJ1-3, the V gene TRBV9; possibly TRBD1 for D (5 bases). The V gene's germline CDR1 is SGDLS and CDR2 YYNGEE. CDR3 size: 15 residues. The ends were cut back, 3 bases at V and 2 bases at J, with 12 bases in the middle.